This T cell receptor (beta chain) derives from a study of cytomegalovirus exposure and HLA in healthy donors. Study-wide findings and caveats: For cytomegalovirus status, the classifier reportedly gave diagnoses with high specificity and sensitivity. Later on, analysis showed that most CMV-associated TCR beta chains appeared to be HLA-restricted.

On this clone itself: Its antigen is not known.

The CDR3 spans 15 residues. Trimming cost V 4 bases and J 5 bases; bases outside gene matches: 8. CDR1 SGHRS and CDR2 YFSETQ come from the germline V gene. Amplification used 60 Vbeta primers and 13 Jbeta primers. This table comes from immunoSEQ multiplex PCR, and its TCRdb copy is limited to in-frame clones, with some not included. This sample carries some 98,000 clones, approximately 82% of them seen once, and the ten largest clones take more than 3%. The source material was PBMCs. This clonotype originated in a female donor in good health and CMV-seropositive. This chain connects TRBV5-1 to TRBJ2-7; 11 bases map to TRBD2. DNA of the CDR3: TGCGCCAGCAGCGGAGGGACTAGCGGTCCGCACGAGCAGTACTTC. Translating gives CASSGGTSGPHEQYF.